These T cell receptor beta chains were read from a single sample in a study of T-cell memory formation after mild COVID-19. One entry per CDR3 protein, called by TCRdb with MiXCR from the 5' RACE reads. Of hundreds of thousands of distinct CDR3 sequences in the sample, 20% to 25% are singletons; the top ten hold 21%. Input material: PBMCs or a T cell subset sorted from them (not recorded which). These receptors all stem from a young man who had mild COVID-19 (a few samples of this study predate the infection). Cell type and time point are not known. Both conserved end residues are part of each CDR3. D genes are given only for firm matches. The size field is filled for only some rows; it gives once, few, many or a size class.

V gene: TRBV2; clone size: few; J gene: TRBJ1-1; D gene: -; CDR3 protein: CASSESATLSEAFF; CDR3 DNA: TGTGCCAGCAGTGAATCAGCCACCCTCTCGGAAGCTTTCTTT
V gene: TRBV4-1; clone size: few; J gene: TRBJ1-3; D gene: -; CDR3 protein: CASTDDRSSGNTIYF; CDR3 DNA: TGCGCCAGCACGGATGACAGGTCGTCTGGAAACACCATATATTTT
V gene: TRBV30; clone size: once; J gene: TRBJ2-7; D gene: TRBD1; CDR3 protein: CACGRGLEQYF; CDR3 DNA: TGTGCCTGCGGCAGGGGGCTCGAGCAGTACTTC
V gene: TRBV12-3/TRBV12-4; clone size: -; J gene: TRBJ2-7; D gene: TRBD1; CDR3 protein: CASNGQGVTYEQYF; CDR3 DNA: TGTGCCAGCAACGGACAGGGGGTGACCTACGAGCAGTACTTC
V gene: TRBV30; clone size: -; J gene: TRBJ1-4; D gene: TRBD1; CDR3 protein: CAWSGTGGREKLFF; CDR3 DNA: TGTGCCTGGAGCGGGACAGGGGGCCGTGAAAAACTGTTTTTT
V gene: TRBV6-5; clone size: few; J gene: TRBJ2-3; D gene: TRBD2; CDR3 protein: CASSSTSGPADTQYF; CDR3 DNA: TGTGCCAGCAGTTCGACTAGCGGGCCCGCAGATACGCAGTATTTT
V gene: TRBV5-1; clone size: few; J gene: TRBJ1-2; D gene: -; CDR3 protein: CASGHRDGGGYGYTF; CDR3 DNA: TGCGCCAGCGGCCACCGGGACGGAGGAGGCTATGGCTACACCTTC
V gene: TRBV29-1; clone size: -; J gene: TRBJ2-7; D gene: -; CDR3 protein: CSVPGDANPGEQYF; CDR3 DNA: TGCAGCGTTCCCGGGGACGCAAACCCGGGGGAGCAGTACTTC
V gene: TRBV7-3; clone size: -; J gene: TRBJ2-3; D gene: -; CDR3 protein: CASSTGPSTDTQYF; CDR3 DNA: TGTGCCAGCAGCACCGGACCCAGCACAGATACGCAGTATTTT
V gene: TRBV5-6; clone size: few; J gene: TRBJ1-2; D gene: TRBD1; CDR3 protein: CASSMEQGHYGYTF; CDR3 DNA: TGTGCCAGCAGCATGGAACAGGGGCACTATGGCTACACCTTC
V gene: TRBV9; clone size: few; J gene: TRBJ1-1; D gene: -; CDR3 protein: CASSVDAGGNTEAFF; CDR3 DNA: TGTGCCAGCAGCGTAGATGCAGGAGGGAACACTGAAGCTTTCTTT
V gene: TRBV4-1; clone size: few; J gene: TRBJ2-5; D gene: -; CDR3 protein: CASSQDSGVYETQYF; CDR3 DNA: TGCGCCAGCAGCCAAGATTCGGGGGTTTACGAGACCCAGTACTTC
V gene: TRBV7-9; clone size: -; J gene: TRBJ2-1; D gene: -; CDR3 protein: CASSLGLFYNEQFF; CDR3 DNA: TGTGCCAGCAGCTTAGGCCTTTTCTACAATGAGCAGTTCTTC
V gene: TRBV4-3; clone size: few; J gene: TRBJ1-1; D gene: TRBD1; CDR3 protein: CASRTRGNMNTEAFF; CDR3 DNA: TGCGCCAGCAGGACCAGGGGGAACATGAACACTGAAGCTTTCTTT
V gene: TRBV28; clone size: many; J gene: TRBJ1-1; D gene: TRBD1; CDR3 protein: CASSTGQGRHPEAFF; CDR3 DNA: TGTGCCAGCAGTACGGGACAGGGCCGGCATCCTGAAGCTTTCTTT
V gene: TRBV6-6; clone size: -; J gene: TRBJ1-5; D gene: -; CDR3 protein: CASTERTDHPQHF; CDR3 DNA: TGTGCCAGCACAGAGAGAACCGATCATCCCCAGCATTTT
V gene: TRBV11-2; clone size: -; J gene: TRBJ2-1; D gene: -; CDR3 protein: CASGTGSHEQFF; CDR3 DNA: TGTGCCAGCGGCACGGGGTCTCATGAGCAGTTCTTC
V gene: TRBV6-2/TRBV6-3; clone size: -; J gene: TRBJ2-3; D gene: TRBD2; CDR3 protein: CASNGLAGGWPDTQYF; CDR3 DNA: TGTGCCAGCAATGGACTAGCGGGGGGGTGGCCAGATACGCAGTATTTT
V gene: TRBV4-1; clone size: few; J gene: TRBJ1-2; D gene: -; CDR3 protein: CASSQGGGSLRGYTF; CDR3 DNA: TGCGCCAGCAGCCAAGGGGGGGGTTCTTTAAGAGGCTACACCTTC
V gene: TRBV11-2; clone size: -; J gene: TRBJ1-1; D gene: -; CDR3 protein: CASSPPHKVHRGNTEAFF; CDR3 DNA: TGTGCCAGCAGCCCTCCTCATAAGGTCCATCGGGGCAACACTGAAGCTTTCTTT
V gene: TRBV5-6; clone size: -; J gene: TRBJ2-5; D gene: TRBD1; CDR3 protein: CASGTGNPETQYF; CDR3 DNA: TGTGCCAGCGGGACAGGGAACCCCGAGACCCAGTACTTC
V gene: TRBV20-1; clone size: -; J gene: TRBJ1-2; D gene: TRBD1; CDR3 protein: CSAYDRVNYGYTF; CDR3 DNA: TGCAGTGCTTACGACAGGGTAAACTATGGCTACACCTTC
V gene: TRBV9; clone size: few; J gene: TRBJ1-4; D gene: -; CDR3 protein: CASSVAPQVNEKLFF; CDR3 DNA: TGTGCCAGCAGCGTAGCTCCACAGGTGAATGAAAAACTGTTTTTT
V gene: TRBV18; clone size: -; J gene: TRBJ2-7; D gene: -; CDR3 protein: CASSPAHEQYF; CDR3 DNA: TGTGCCAGCTCACCAGCCCACGAGCAGTACTTC
V gene: TRBV10-3; clone size: few; J gene: TRBJ2-7; D gene: TRBD1; CDR3 protein: CAIIDRGGEQYF; CDR3 DNA: TGTGCCATCATTGACAGGGGAGGCGAGCAGTACTTC
V gene: TRBV6-5; clone size: -; J gene: TRBJ1-5; D gene: -; CDR3 protein: CASNGGRNQPQHF; CDR3 DNA: TGTGCCAGCAACGGAGGGAGGAATCAGCCCCAGCATTTT
V gene: TRBV7-9; clone size: -; J gene: TRBJ1-1; D gene: -; CDR3 protein: CASRLGGNTEAFF; CDR3 DNA: TGTGCCAGCAGGTTGGGGGGGAACACTGAAGCTTTCTTT
V gene: TRBV6-1; clone size: -; J gene: TRBJ1-2; D gene: TRBD1; CDR3 protein: CASSLNGQAGGYTF; CDR3 DNA: TGTGCCAGCAGTCTAAACGGACAGGCGGGCGGCTACACCTTC